The sequence of this T cell receptor (beta chain) was determined in a study of graft-versus-host responses after intestinal transplantation. At the level of the study: Grafts were multivisceral, liver-intestinal, or isolated intestinal. Each patient got anti-thymocyte globulin induction, then tacrolimus and steroids for around three years. Study conclusions and caveats: Peak circulating GvH clone levels were associated with early post-transplant HvG declines. Ileal or blood samples showed some GvH clones first, and such clones were also found in recipient marrow.

Assay used: immunoSEQ multiplex PCR; TCRdb lists only in-frame clones, some missing. The sample contains around 70,000 clones, 70% to 90% of which appear only once. The CDR3 runs 16 residues. Per germline, CDR1 SGHRS and CDR2 YFSETQ. As regards this clone: The antigen remains undetermined.

The source is a human donor who received an intestinal transplant. Sequencing was performed on unstimulated CD8+ T cells sorted from spleen or lymph node cells, taken before intestinal transplant. The chain uses TRBV5-1 and TRBJ2-5; TRBD1 agrees at 9 bases. The J call is uncertain, as TRBJ2-7 better fits the DNA end. CDR3 protein: CASSLDGTGSTYEQYF. The CDR3 region has the DNA TGCGCCAGCAGCTTGGATGGGACAGGGTCTACCTACGAGCAGTACTTC.